This T cell receptor (beta chain) was sequenced during a study of blood T cell repertoires in COVID-19. Study-wide background: The United States, Italy and Spain were the sources of the acute and convalescent COVID-19 samples. The analysed material was cDNA or gDNA that came from T cells, B-cell-depleted T cells, or PBMCs.

Authors' processing steps: Cell counts per sample came from amplifying reference gene primers. TCRdb keeps only in-frame clones here, not all; method: immunoSEQ multiplex PCR. V and J calls and clone size are those listed in that table; D and trimming were worked out from the DNA. The table lists about 290,000 clones, roughly 89% of them singletons. This CDR3 contains 13 residues. Germline lookup yields CDR1 SGHAT and CDR2 FQNNGV. Trimming cost V 3 bases and J 4 bases, with 6 bases left between them. Sequencing was carried out using peripheral blood. This chain connects TRBV11-2 to TRBJ2-2; no firm D call. The origin of this receptor is a woman under 40 with active or convalescent COVID-19. The DNA for the CDR3 is TGTGCCAGCAGCTTCGTCGGCACCGGGGAGCTGTTTTTT. The encoded protein is CASSFVGTGELFF. Drawing the rest from reference TRBV11-2 and TRBJ2-2, the complete variable domain is EAGVAQSPRYKIIEKRQSVAFWCNPISGHATLYWYQQILGQGPKLLIQFQNNGVVDDSQLPKDRFSAERLKGVDSTLKIQPAKLEDSAVYLCASSFVGTGELFFGEGSRLTVL.